These T cell receptor beta chains were read from a single sample in a study of blood T cells in healthy people across ages. TCRdb re-called the 5' RACE reads with MiXCR, one entry per CDR3 protein. Among some 1,800,000 distinct CDR3 sequences, 35% to 50% were seen once, and the ten largest hold roughly 23%. The specimen sequenced was blood. These receptors originate from a human donor in good health. Both conserved end residues are part of each CDR3. Each record gives: V gene, D gene, clone size, J gene, CDR3 protein, CDR3 DNA. D genes are given only for firm matches. Rows may omit the clone size; those that give it use once, few, many or a size class.

TRBV11-1	-	-	TRBJ2-7	CASSFGGTDEQYF	TGTGCCAGCAGCTTTGGGGGTACCGACGAGCAGTACTTC
TRBV5-6	TRBD1	many	TRBJ1-5	CASSLGGGLNQPQHF	TGTGCCAGCAGCTTGGGAGGGGGCCTGAATCAGCCCCAGCATTTT
TRBV12-3/TRBV12-4	TRBD2	-	TRBJ2-5	CASSPGLAGSVGGQYF	TGTGCCAGCAGTCCCGGACTAGCGGGGTCCGTTGGTGGCCAGTACTTC
TRBV12-5	-	few	TRBJ2-5	CASGLGESRDQETQYF	TGTGCTAGTGGTTTGGGAGAGAGCAGGGACCAAGAGACCCAGTACTTC
TRBV12-3/TRBV12-4	-	-	TRBJ2-3	CASSPLESVSTDTQYF	TGCGCCAGCAGTCCCCTAGAGAGTGTTAGCACAGATACGCAGTATTTT
TRBV7-6	TRBD2	-	TRBJ2-7	CASSLAPSGGASYEQYF	TGTGCCAGCAGCTTAGCGCCTAGCGGGGGGGCCTCCTACGAGCAGTACTTC
TRBV5-1	TRBD1	-	TRBJ2-6	CATSTGTGRGGANVLTF	TGCGCCACTTCGACCGGGACAGGGCGCGGTGGGGCCAACGTCCTGACTTTC
TRBV20-1	-	once	TRBJ2-1	CSARVGAPYNGQFF	TGCAGTGCTAGAGTGGGGGCCCCCTACAATGGGCAGTTCTTC
TRBV5-1	-	once	TRBJ2-2	CASSLASENTGELFF	TGCGCCAGCAGCTTGGCTTCAGAGAACACCGGGGAGCTGTTTTTT
TRBV6-5	TRBD1	-	TRBJ2-7	CASRAGTGGEQYF	TGTGCCAGCAGAGCCGGGACAGGGGGCGAGCAGTACTTC
TRBV5-6	-	-	TRBJ2-3	CASTLGTRTDTQYF	TGTGCCAGCACCCTGGGAACACGCACAGATACGCAGTATTTT
TRBV19	-	-	TRBJ2-2	CASSRDPNTGELFF	TGTGCCAGTAGCAGGGACCCGAACACCGGGGAGCTGTTTTTT
TRBV5-1	-	-	TRBJ2-7	CASSLSQGGHEQYF	TGCGCCAGCAGCTTGAGCCAGGGGGGTCACGAGCAGTACTTC
TRBV6-2/TRBV6-3	-	-	TRBJ2-1	CASRPRAYNEQFF	TGTGCCAGCAGACCCAGGGCCTACAATGAGCAGTTCTTC
TRBV4-2	-	few	TRBJ1-1	CASSQLSESDTEAFF	TGTGCCAGCAGCCAATTGTCGGAATCAGACACTGAAGCTTTCTTT
TRBV4-3	-	few	TRBJ1-1	CASSPRPLGDTEAFF	TGCGCCAGCAGCCCGAGACCCCTAGGGGACACTGAAGCTTTCTTT
TRBV7-2	-	-	TRBJ2-1	CASSPRTQSYNEQFF	TGTGCCAGCAGCCCACGGACACAATCCTACAATGAGCAGTTCTTC
TRBV4-1	-	-	TRBJ2-1	CASSQVPPGQQFF	TGCGCCAGCAGCCAAGTTCCTCCGGGACAGCAGTTCTTC
TRBV20-1	-	few	TRBJ2-7	CSAPRQGSSYEQYF	TGCAGTGCTCCAAGGCAGGGGTCCTCCTACGAGCAGTACTTC
TRBV6-5	-	-	TRBJ1-4	CASTYRFPRTNEKLFF	TGTGCCAGCACCTACCGGTTCCCCCGGACTAATGAAAAACTGTTTTTT
TRBV7-2	-	few	TRBJ1-5	CASSPSGYQPQHF	TGTGCCAGCAGCCCATCAGGGTATCAGCCCCAGCATTTT
TRBV7-2	-	-	TRBJ1-1	CARSLVAGPTEAFF	TGTGCCCGCAGCTTAGTAGCGGGTCCCACTGAAGCTTTCTTT
TRBV18	-	-	TRBJ1-1	CASSPRQGPGDTEAFF	TGTGCCAGCTCACCTAGACAAGGCCCTGGGGACACTGAAGCTTTCTTT
TRBV28	-	-	TRBJ1-6	CASSNRLWTLHF	TGTGCCAGCAGTAATCGGCTGTGGACCCTCCACTTT
TRBV2	-	few	TRBJ1-4	CASSDGGFREKLFF	TGTGCCAGCAGTGACGGGGGTTTTAGGGAAAAACTGTTTTTT
TRBV20-1	TRBD2	-	TRBJ2-7	CSARGAGGGSYEQYF	TGCAGTGCTAGAGGTGCGGGGGGAGGCTCCTACGAGCAGTACTTC